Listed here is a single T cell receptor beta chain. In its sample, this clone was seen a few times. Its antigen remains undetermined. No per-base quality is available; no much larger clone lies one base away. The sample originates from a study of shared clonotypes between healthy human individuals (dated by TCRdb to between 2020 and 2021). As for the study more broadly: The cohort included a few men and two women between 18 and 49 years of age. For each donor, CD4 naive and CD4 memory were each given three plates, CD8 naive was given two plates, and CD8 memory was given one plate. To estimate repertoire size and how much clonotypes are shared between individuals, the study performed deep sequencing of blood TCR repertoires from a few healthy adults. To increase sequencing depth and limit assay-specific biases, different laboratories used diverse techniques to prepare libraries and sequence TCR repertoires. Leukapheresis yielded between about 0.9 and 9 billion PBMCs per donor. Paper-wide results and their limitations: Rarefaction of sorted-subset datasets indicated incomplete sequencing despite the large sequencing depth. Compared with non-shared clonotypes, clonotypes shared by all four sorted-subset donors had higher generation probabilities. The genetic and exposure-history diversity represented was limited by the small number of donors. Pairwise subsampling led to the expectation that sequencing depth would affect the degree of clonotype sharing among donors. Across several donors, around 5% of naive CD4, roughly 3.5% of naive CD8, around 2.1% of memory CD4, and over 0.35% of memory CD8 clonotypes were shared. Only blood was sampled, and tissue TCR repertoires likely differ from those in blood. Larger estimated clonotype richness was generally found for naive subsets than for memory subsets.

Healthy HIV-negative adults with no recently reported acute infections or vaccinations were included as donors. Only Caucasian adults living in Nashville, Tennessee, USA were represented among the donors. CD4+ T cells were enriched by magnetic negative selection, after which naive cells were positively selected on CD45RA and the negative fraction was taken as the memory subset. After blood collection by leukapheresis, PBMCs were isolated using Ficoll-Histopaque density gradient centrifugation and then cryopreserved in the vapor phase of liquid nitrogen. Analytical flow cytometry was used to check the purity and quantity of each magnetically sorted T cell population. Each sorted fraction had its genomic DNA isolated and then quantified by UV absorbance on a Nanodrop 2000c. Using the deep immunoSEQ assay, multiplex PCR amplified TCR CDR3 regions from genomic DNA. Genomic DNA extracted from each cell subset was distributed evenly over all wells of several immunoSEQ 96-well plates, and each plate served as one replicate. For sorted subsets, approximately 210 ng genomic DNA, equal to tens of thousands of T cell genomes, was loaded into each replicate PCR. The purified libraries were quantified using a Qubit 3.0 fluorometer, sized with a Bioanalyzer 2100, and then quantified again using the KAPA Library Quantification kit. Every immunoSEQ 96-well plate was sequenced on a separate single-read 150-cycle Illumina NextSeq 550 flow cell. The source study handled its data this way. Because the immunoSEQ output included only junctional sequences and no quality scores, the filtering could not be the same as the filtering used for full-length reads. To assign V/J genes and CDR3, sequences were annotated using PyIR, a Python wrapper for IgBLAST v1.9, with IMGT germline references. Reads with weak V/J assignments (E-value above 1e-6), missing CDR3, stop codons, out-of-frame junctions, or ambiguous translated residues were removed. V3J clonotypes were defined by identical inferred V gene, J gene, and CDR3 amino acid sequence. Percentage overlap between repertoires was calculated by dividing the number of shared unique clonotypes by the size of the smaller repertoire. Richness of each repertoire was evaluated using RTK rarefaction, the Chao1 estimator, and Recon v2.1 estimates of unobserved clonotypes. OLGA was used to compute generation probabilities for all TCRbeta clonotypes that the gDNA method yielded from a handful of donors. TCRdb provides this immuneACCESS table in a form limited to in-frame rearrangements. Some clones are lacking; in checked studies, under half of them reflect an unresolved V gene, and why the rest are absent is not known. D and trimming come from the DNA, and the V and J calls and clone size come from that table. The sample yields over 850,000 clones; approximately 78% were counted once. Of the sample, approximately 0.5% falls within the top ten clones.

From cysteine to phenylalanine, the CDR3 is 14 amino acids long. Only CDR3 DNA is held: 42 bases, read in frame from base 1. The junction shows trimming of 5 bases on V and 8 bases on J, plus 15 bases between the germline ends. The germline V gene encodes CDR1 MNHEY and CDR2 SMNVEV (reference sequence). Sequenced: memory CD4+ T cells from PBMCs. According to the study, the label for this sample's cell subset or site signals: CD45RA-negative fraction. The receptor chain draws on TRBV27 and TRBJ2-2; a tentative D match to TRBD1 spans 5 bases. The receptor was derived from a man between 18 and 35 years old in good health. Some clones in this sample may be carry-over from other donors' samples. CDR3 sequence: CASSPRQLIGELFF. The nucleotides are TGTGCCAGCAGTCCCCGACAGTTGATTGGGGAGCTGTTTTTT.